These 10 T cell receptor beta chains originate from one sample sequenced in a study of Graves' ophthalmopathy and Graves' hyperthyroidism. Transcripts of RNA were the source for amplifying TCR beta CDR3 regions. RT-PCR was first run with HTBI primers, then multiplex PCR in a second round. A single record per CDR3 protein comes from TCRdb applying MiXCR to the multiplex PCR reads. Found here are about 170,000 distinct CDR3 sequences, 30% to 45% of them singletons; the top ten hold under 7%. Sequenced material: peripheral blood. The receptors shown here come from a woman in her 40s with Graves' ophthalmopathy.

The V gene is TRBV6-2 or TRBV6-3, the J gene TRBJ1-5; D gene unclear. V lost 0 bases to trimming and J lost 8 bases, with 8 bases between them. The CDR3 contains 13 residues. Germline V lookup: CDR1 MNHEY, CDR2 SVGEGT. The CDR3 spells CASSYSTTEPQHF. The CDR3 DNA follows: TGTGCCAGCAGTTACTCGACAACCGAGCCCCAGCATTTT.

This clonotype was counted ten times or more. The chain combines TRBV12-3 or TRBV12-4 with TRBJ2-5; TRBD2 agrees at 13 bases. V shed 5 bases, J shed 7 bases, and the junction held 10 bases outside the gene matches. This CDR3 region has 16 residues. As DNA, the CDR3 is TGTGCCAGCAGTCCCTCACTAGCGGGAGGGCCAAGGACCCAGTACTTC. Translation: CASSPSLAGGPRTQYF.

Many counts were recorded for this clonotype. This CDR3 is CASSRRQVDNQPQHF. In DNA, the CDR3 is TGTGCCAGTAGCAGAAGACAGGTTGACAATCAGCCCCAGCATTTT. V and J are TRBV19 and TRBJ1-5, with D possibly matching TRBD1 (6 bases). Per germline, CDR1 LNHDA and CDR2 SQIVND (reference sequence). The V gene lost 6 bases and the J gene lost 3 bases, with 15 bases spanning the gap. The CDR3 is 15 amino acids.

The chain recombines TRBV6-5 with TRBJ2-7, with D possibly being TRBD2 (6 bases). There are 14 residues in the CDR3. V lost 8 bases to trimming and J lost 0 bases, with 14 bases between them. CDR1 and CDR2 (germline): MNHEY, SVGAGI. The CDR3 reads CASEISGSSYEQYF. The CDR3 DNA reads TGTGCCAGCGAGATTAGCGGTTCCTCCTACGAGCAGTACTTC.

This clonotype was observed at least ten times. This rearrangement joins TRBV3-1 to TRBJ1-2, with unresolved D. This CDR3 region has 14 residues. The V end was cut by 4 bases, the J end by 1 base, with 10 bases between. Germline V gene data show CDR1 as LGHDT and CDR2 as YNNKEL (reference sequence). In nucleotides, the CDR3 is TGTGCCAGCAGCCCCGGCAGACTTAACTATGGCTACACCTTC. This codes for CASSPGRLNYGYTF.

In DNA, the CDR3 is TGTGCCAGCAGTTTGAGGGACTCAACCTACGAGCAGTACTTC. The encoded protein is CASSLRDSTYEQYF. The chain employs TRBV12-3 or TRBV12-4 and TRBJ2-7; D may be TRBD2 (6 bases). The CDR3 covers 14 residues. V lost 3 bases to trimming and J lost 2 bases, with 11 bases between them.

V gene TRBV7-9 combines with J gene TRBJ1-1; D may be TRBD1 (6 bases). This CDR3 contains 14 residues. Between the trimmed V and J ends, which lost 7 bases and 13 bases, there was a span of 25 bases. CDR1 is SEHNR and CDR2 is FQNEAQ in the germline V gene (reference sequence). The CDR3 sequence: CASTKNGAGARGFF. CDR3 coding DNA: TGTGCCAGCACCAAGAACGGCGCGGGGGCGCGGGGTTTCTTT.

This clonotype was counted ten times or more. The chain recombines TRBV19 with TRBJ1-1; the match to TRBD1 covers 10 bases. In germline, CDR1 is LNHDA, CDR2 SQIVND (reference sequence). J lost 3 bases, V lost 8 bases, and 3 bases had no gene match. The CDR3 is 13 amino acids. The CDR3 nucleotides are TGTGCCAGTGGACAGGGGGTGTACACTGAAGCTTTCTTT. Translation gives CASGQGVYTEAFF.

This clonotype has a count of ten or more. This chain connects TRBV15 to TRBJ2-5; 10 bases agree with TRBD1. This CDR3 comprises 15 residues. The V and J ends lost 2 bases and 5 bases, in that order; junction bases with no gene match: 5. The germline gives CDR1 LNHNV, CDR2 YYDKDF (reference sequence). The CDR3 is CATSRWDRGRETQYF. CDR3 coding DNA: TGTGCCACCAGCAGATGGGACAGGGGACGCGAGACCCAGTACTTC.

This chain joins TRBV27 and TRBJ1-2; D not resolved. Germline-derived CDR1 and CDR2 are MNHEY and SMNVEV (reference sequence). The CDR3 loop spans 15 amino acids. Between the trimmed V and J ends, which lost 5 bases and 4 bases, there was a span of 17 bases. This CDR3 reads CASSLEPSPTYGYTF. The CDR3 DNA follows: TGTGCCAGCAGTCTGGAGCCCTCCCCCACCTATGGCTACACCTTC.